This T cell receptor beta chain appears in the sequencing data of a study of T-cell memory formation after mild COVID-19. Study outcomes and limitations: CD8+ contracting clones occupied EMRA, while CD4+ ones occupied mainly CM and EM. Contracting clones from day 15 to 85 had balanced CD4/CD8; later expanders favoured CD4+. The appearance of some responding clones in pre-infection memory suggested that cross-reactive memory joined.

5'RACE primed from the constant segment yielded TCR alpha and TCR beta cDNA libraries bearing sample barcodes and UMIs. TCRdb re-derived calls from the 5' RACE reads in MiXCR, one entry per CDR3 protein. The data contain around 470,000 distinct CDR3 sequences, 15% to 25% of them singletons. With regard to this clonotype: Antigen unknown.

Germline V lookup: CDR1 MNHNS, CDR2 SASEGT. The CDR3 has 16 amino acids. Trimming left V 5 bases short and J 1 base short, with 15 bases between. The sequence derives from an adult woman who had mild COVID-19 (a few samples of this study predate the infection). Cell type and time point are not known. Input material: PBMCs or a T cell subset sorted from them (not recorded which). This chain uses TRBV6-1 with TRBJ1-3; no definite D call. As DNA, the CDR3 is TGTGCCAGCAGTTCAGAGCACGGATTTTCTGGAAACACCATATATTTT. Translating gives CASSSEHGFSGNTIYF.